This T cell receptor beta chain emerged from a study of tumor-infiltrating lymphocytes in primary liver carcinoma. Synthesis of TCR beta cDNA was carried out from 500 ng total RNA with a constant-region primer. Each TCR beta library was derived from three nested multiplex PCR rounds that employed slightly modified ARM-PCR. Running ten to eleven cycles apiece, the first two PCR rounds relied on TRBV1-TRBV30 forward primers together with a C-beta reverse primer. MiXCR, run by TCRdb on the multiplex PCR reads, gives a single entry per CDR3 protein. The table records tens of thousands of distinct CDR3 sequences, 79% of them present only once. As to this clonotype: Its antigen remains unidentified. A junction boundary mismatches the germline segment, possibly from a read error.

Study findings and constraints: There were only about 7.5-25% of top clones found in all five tumor regions.

Co-extraction of both nucleic acids (RNA and DNA) used roughly 18-32 mg of unsorted bulk tissue. The CDR3 sequence is 15 residues long. CDR1 is SGHAT and CDR2 is FQNNGV in the germline V gene. The sequence derives from a woman in her twenties or thirties with primary liver carcinoma and hepatitis B virus infection. Sequencing input: liver tumor tissue from sampling region 4. Subset of the sample: tumor region T4, right-lateral pole. The rearrangement uses TRBV11-2 and TRBJ2-7; possibly TRBD2 for D (6 bases). In DNA, the CDR3 is TGTACCAGCAGCTCAGGAGTTAGCGGTTCTTACGAGCAGTACTTC. This sequence encodes CTSSSGVSGSYEQYF.